Listed here are 13 T cell receptor beta chains from one sample, sequenced in a study of CD8+CD57+ T cells in acquired aplastic anemia. The template for TCR beta VDJ and CDR3 sequence profiling was genomic DNA. TCRdb independently ran MiXCR on the reads; one entry per CDR3 protein. This table has 160,000 or so distinct CDR3 sequences, around 75% appearing once. CD8+CD57+ cell expansion, shown by flow cytometry, had occurred in the patients selected for sequencing. Sequences were obtained from sorted CD4+, CD8+, or CD8+CD57+ T cells (not recorded which) from PBMCs. The receptors stem from a human donor with aplastic anemia.

The rearrangement uses TRBV29-1 and TRBJ1-2; 7 nucleotides agree with TRBD1. Looked up from germline, CDR1 is SQVTM and CDR2 is ANQGSEA. Trimming removed 2 bases from V and 5 bases from J; junction bases left unmatched: 8. This CDR3 region has 14 residues. CDR3: CSVERTGGRYGYTF. As DNA, the CDR3 is TGCAGCGTTGAACGGACAGGAGGAAGGTATGGCTACACCTTC.

The gene calls are TRBV2 and TRBJ2-1; 8 bases map to TRBD2. V was clipped by 5 bases and J by 1 base; unmatched bases: 7. Germline-derived CDR1 and CDR2 are SNHLY and FYNNEI. The CDR3 contains 16 residues. CDR3 sequence (DNA): TGTGCCAGCAGTACCCAAGCGGGAGTTTCCTACAATGAGCAGTTCTTC. It codes for CASSTQAGVSYNEQFF.

This clonotype appeared a few times. The J gene is TRBJ2-5, the V gene TRBV7-9; 7 nucleotides agree with TRBD2. CDR3 length equals 14 residues. CDR1 and CDR2 (germline): SEHNR, FQNEAQ (reference sequence). Trimming took 5 bases from V and 7 from J; bases not matched to a gene: 10. This chain's CDR3 is CASSRDYLLGTQYF. The DNA of the CDR3 is TGTGCCAGCAGCCGGGACTACTTACTCGGGACCCAGTACTTC.

This rearrangement joins TRBV29-1 to TRBJ1-1, with a possible D match to TRBD1 (6 bases). The CDR3 has 14 residues. Germline loops: CDR1 SQVTM, CDR2 ANQGSEA. Trimming stripped 7 bases from V and 0 bases from J, with 15 bases between. CDR3 bases: TGCAGCGGTCGATGGGAGGGGGTGAACACTGAAGCTTTCTTT. Amino acids: CSGRWEGVNTEAFF.

This clonotype was seen ten or more times. The chain joins TRBV30 to TRBJ1-5, with 9 bases identical to TRBD1. The V gene's germline CDR1 is GTSNPN and CDR2 SVGIG (reference sequence). This CDR3 region has 15 residues. V gave up 5 bases and J gave up 5 bases; unmatched junction bases: 10. The CDR3 DNA is TGTGCCTGGTCAACAGGGGGCGTAGACTATCAGCCCCAGCATTTT. Residues: CAWSTGGVDYQPQHF.

This clonotype has only one observation. One junction end does not reproduce the germline sequence, and a read error may be involved. The chain employs TRBV10-3 and TRBJ1-6; D is ambiguous. The CDR3 spans 13 residues. Per germline, CDR1 ENHRY and CDR2 SYGVKD. The CDR3 DNA follows: TGTGCCAGCAGTGCCGAGGTCCAGCGACCCCTCCACTTT. It yields the protein CASSAEVQRPLHF.

This chain uses TRBV5-1 with TRBJ2-3, with D perhaps being TRBD1 or TRBD2 (6 bases each). This CDR3 contains 14 residues. Deletions cut 1 base from V and 3 bases from J, with 9 bases between. The germline CDR1 and CDR2 sequences are SGHRS and YFSETQ. The CDR3 nucleotides are TGCGCCAGCAGCTTGTGGGGGGCTACAGATACGCAGTATTTT. Protein product: CASSLWGATDTQYF. Full variable domain (missing parts from reference TRBV5-1 and TRBJ2-3): KAGVTQTPRYLIKTRGQQVTLSCSPISGHRSVSWYQQTPGQGLQFLFEYFSETQRNKGNFPGRFSGRQFSNSRSEMNVSTLELGDSALYLCASSLWGATDTQYFGPGTRLTVL.

This clonotype was observed a few times. The chain recombines TRBV3-1 with TRBJ2-3; the D gene is possibly TRBD1 (5 bases). Germline values: CDR1 LGHDT, CDR2 YNNKEL (reference sequence). V gave up 0 bases and J gave up 9 bases, with 25 bases separating them. There are 18 residues in the CDR3. The CDR3 protein is CASSQEERERWTQPTQYF. The CDR3 DNA reads as TGTGCCAGCAGCCAAGAGGAAAGGGAACGATGGACACAACCGACGCAGTATTTT.

The table lists this clonotype with a few counts. The rearrangement uses TRBV7-9 and TRBJ2-7; D ambiguous. Germline V gene data show CDR1 as SEHNR and CDR2 as FQNEAQ (reference sequence). V shed 11 bases and J shed 0 bases, with 11 bases lying between them. The CDR3 loop spans 12 amino acids. CDR3 nucleotide sequence: TGTGCCGGATCCCGGAGCTCCTACGAGCAGTACTTC. Encoded protein: CAGSRSSYEQYF.

The chain is built from TRBV13 and TRBJ2-7, with 13 nucleotides matching TRBD2. Trimming at V came to 5 bases and at J to 5 bases, leaving 9 bases not matched to a gene. The CDR3 has 16 amino acids. Germline V lookup: CDR1 PRHDT, CDR2 FYEKMQ (reference sequence). The CDR3 sequence: CASSLTTSGGIDEQYF. CDR3 in DNA: TGTGCCAGCAGCCTTACGACTAGCGGGGGGATCGACGAGCAGTACTTC.

The J gene is TRBJ2-1, the V gene TRBV2; D is unclear. Germline CDR1 reads SNHLY; CDR2 reads FYNNEI. With 4 bases removed from V and 7 bases from J, the gap between germline ends came to 14 bases. This CDR3 has 14 residues. The CDR3 DNA follows: TGTGCCAGCAGTGGTGAGGTCGGTACAAATGAGCAGTTCTTC. Translating gives CASSGEVGTNEQFF.

The chain uses TRBV4-3 and TRBJ2-7; the D gene is possibly TRBD2 (5 bases). CDR1 is LGHNA, CDR2 YSLEER, per germline. The CDR3 is 14 residues long. V lost 0 bases to trimming and J lost 2 bases, with 8 bases between them. The chain's CDR3 is CASSQDRGTYEQYF. DNA of the CDR3: TGCGCCAGCAGCCAAGATCGGGGAACCTACGAGCAGTACTTC.

The chain links TRBV19 to TRBJ2-2; 10 nucleotides align to TRBD2. This CDR3 comprises 16 residues. Germline CDR1 is LNHDA and CDR2 is SQIVND (reference sequence). The J segment lost 7 bases and the V segment lost 4 bases, leaving 9 bases of the junction unmatched. As DNA, the CDR3 is TGTGCCAGTAGTAAAGAGGCTAGCGGGAGACACGGGGAGCTGTTTTTT. Translation: CASSKEASGRHGELFF.